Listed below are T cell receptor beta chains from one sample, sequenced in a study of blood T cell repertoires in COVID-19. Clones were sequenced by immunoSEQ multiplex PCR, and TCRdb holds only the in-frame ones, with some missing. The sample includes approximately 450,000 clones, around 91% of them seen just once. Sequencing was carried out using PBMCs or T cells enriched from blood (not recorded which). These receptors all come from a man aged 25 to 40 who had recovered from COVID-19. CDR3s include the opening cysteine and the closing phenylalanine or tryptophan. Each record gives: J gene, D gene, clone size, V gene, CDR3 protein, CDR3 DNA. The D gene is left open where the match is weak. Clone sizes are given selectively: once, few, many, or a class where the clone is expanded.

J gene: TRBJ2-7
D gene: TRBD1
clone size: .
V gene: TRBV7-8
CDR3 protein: CASSLEGQGQGAHYYEQYF
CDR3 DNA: TGTGCCAGCAGCTTAGAGGGACAGGGACAGGGGGCGCATTACTACGAGCAGTACTTC

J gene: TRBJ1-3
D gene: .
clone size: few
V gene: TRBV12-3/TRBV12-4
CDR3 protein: CASSLQALYF
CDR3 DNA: TGTGCCAGCAGTTTGCAGGCCCTATATTTT

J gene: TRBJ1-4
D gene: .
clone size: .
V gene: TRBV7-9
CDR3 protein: CASSSPRGIPNEKLFF
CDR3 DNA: TGTGCCAGCAGCAGTCCCCGGGGTATCCCTAATGAAAAACTGTTTTTT

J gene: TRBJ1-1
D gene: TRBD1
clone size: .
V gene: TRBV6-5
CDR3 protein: CASSRRDRGNTEAFF
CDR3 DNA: TGTGCCAGCAGTCGCAGGGACAGGGGGAACACTGAAGCTTTCTTT

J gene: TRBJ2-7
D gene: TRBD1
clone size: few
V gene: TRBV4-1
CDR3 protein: CASSRPTGNPYEQYF
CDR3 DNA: TGCGCCAGCAGCCGGCCGACAGGGAACCCCTACGAGCAGTACTTC

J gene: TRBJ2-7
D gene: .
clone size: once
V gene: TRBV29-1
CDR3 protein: CSVEEAGDEQYF
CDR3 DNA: TGCAGCGTTGAAGAAGCCGGGGACGAGCAGTACTTC

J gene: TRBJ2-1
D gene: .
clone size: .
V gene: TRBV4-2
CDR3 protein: CASSQDTGNEQFF
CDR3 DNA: TGTGCCAGCAGCCAAGATACGGGTAATGAGCAGTTCTTC

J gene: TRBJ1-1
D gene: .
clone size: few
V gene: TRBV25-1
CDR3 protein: CASSDDRGAFF
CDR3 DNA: TGTGCCAGCAGTGATGACCGAGGAGCTTTCTTT

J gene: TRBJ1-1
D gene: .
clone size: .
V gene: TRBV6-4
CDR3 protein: CASSDQAGTEAFF
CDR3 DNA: TGTGCCAGCAGTGACCAAGCGGGCACTGAAGCTTTCTTT

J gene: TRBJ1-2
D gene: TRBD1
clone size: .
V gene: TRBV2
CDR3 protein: CASRVNRGRNYGYTF
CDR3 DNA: TGTGCCAGCAGGGTAAACAGGGGGCGAAACTATGGCTACACCTTC

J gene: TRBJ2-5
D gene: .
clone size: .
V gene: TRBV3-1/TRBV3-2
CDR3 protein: CASSQAALTGSQETQYF
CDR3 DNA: TGTGCCAGCAGCCAAGCCGCGTTGACAGGATCCCAAGAGACCCAGTACTTC

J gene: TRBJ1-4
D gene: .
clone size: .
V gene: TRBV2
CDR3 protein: CASRRQDGDEKLFF
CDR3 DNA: TGTGCCAGCAGGCGACAGGATGGAGATGAAAAACTGTTTTTT

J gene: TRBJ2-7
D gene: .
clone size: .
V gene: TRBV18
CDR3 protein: CASSPGRIQGGEQYF
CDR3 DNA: TGTGCCAGCTCACCTGGACGGATACAGGGTGGAGAGCAGTACTTC

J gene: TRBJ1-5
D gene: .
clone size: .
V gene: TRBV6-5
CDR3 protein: CASSPRTARWPQHF
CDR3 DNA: TGTGCCAGCAGTCCCCGGACAGCGCGCTGGCCCCAGCATTTT

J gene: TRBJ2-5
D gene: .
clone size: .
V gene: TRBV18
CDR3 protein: CASSRTWGETQYF
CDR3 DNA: TGTGCCAGCTCACGGACTTGGGGAGAGACCCAGTACTTC

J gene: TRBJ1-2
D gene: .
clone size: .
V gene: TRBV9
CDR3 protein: CASSESNSYGYTF
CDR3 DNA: TGTGCCAGCAGCGAGTCCAACAGCTATGGCTACACCTTC

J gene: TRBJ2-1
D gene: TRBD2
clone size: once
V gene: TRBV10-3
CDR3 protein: CAISESPRTSGRNEQFF
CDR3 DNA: TGTGCCATCAGTGAATCTCCCCGGACTAGCGGGAGAAATGAGCAGTTCTTC

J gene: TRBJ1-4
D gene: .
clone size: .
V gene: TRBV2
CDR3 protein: CASRAGFPHEKLFF
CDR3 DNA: TGTGCCAGCAGGGCCGGGTTTCCCCATGAAAAACTGTTTTTT

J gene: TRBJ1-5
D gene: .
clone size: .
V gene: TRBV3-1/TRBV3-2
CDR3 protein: CASSRGTQPQHF
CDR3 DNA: TGTGCCAGCAGCCGGGGCACTCAGCCCCAGCATTTT

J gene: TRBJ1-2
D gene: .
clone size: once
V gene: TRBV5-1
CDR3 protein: CASSLGQSNYGYTF
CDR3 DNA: TGCGCCAGCAGCTTGGGACAGTCTAACTATGGCTACACCTTC

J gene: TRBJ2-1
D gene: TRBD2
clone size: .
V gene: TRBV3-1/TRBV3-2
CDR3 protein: CASSQPGLADKYNEQFF
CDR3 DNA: TGTGCCAGCAGCCAACCCGGACTAGCGGATAAATACAATGAGCAGTTCTTC

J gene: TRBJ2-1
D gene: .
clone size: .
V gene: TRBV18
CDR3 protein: CASSPTSGSEQFF
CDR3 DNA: TGTGCCAGCTCACCAACGTCCGGGTCCGAGCAGTTCTTC

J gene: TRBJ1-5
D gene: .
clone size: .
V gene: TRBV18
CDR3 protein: CASSTLGLIHNQPQHF
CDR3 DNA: TGTGCCAGCTCAACTTTGGGGCTTATTCACAATCAGCCCCAGCATTTT

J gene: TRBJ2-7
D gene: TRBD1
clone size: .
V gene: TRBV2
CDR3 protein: CASSVSGGSYEQYF
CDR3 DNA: TGTGCCAGCAGTGTTTCAGGGGGATCCTACGAGCAGTACTTC

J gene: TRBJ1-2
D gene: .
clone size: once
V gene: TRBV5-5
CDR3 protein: CATGHRTDGSDGYTF
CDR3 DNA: TGTGCCACCGGACACCGGACAGACGGATCAGATGGCTACACCTTC

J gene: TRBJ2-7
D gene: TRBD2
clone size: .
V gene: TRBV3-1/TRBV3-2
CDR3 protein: CASSLGTSGNPYEQYF
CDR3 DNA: TGTGCCAGCAGCCTAGGGACTAGCGGGAATCCCTACGAGCAGTACTTC

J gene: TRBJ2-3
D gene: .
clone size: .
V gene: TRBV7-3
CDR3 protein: CASSTYLADTQYF
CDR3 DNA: TGTGCCAGCAGCACCTACCTAGCGGATACGCAGTATTTT

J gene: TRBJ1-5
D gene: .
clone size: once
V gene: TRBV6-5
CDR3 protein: CASSRGNSNQPQHF
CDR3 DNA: TGTGCCAGCTCTAGGGGGAATAGCAATCAGCCCCAGCATTTT

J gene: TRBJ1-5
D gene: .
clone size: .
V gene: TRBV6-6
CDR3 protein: CASSSGLHQPQHF
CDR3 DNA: TGTGCCAGCAGTTCGGGACTCCACCAGCCCCAGCATTTT

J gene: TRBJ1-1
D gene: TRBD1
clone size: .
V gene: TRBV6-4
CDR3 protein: CASSDGTANTEAFF
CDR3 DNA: TGTGCCAGCAGTGACGGGACAGCCAACACTGAAGCTTTCTTT

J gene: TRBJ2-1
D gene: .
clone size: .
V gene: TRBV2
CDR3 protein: CAGRLGEHRDEQFF
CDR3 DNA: TGTGCCGGCAGGTTAGGGGAACATCGGGATGAGCAGTTCTTC

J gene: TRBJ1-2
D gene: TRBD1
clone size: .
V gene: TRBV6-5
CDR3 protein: CASSRQGASKGYTF
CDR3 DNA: TGTGCCAGCAGTAGACAGGGGGCGTCTAAGGGCTACACCTTC

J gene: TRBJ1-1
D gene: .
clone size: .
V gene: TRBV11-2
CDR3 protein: CASSLVRGTEAFF
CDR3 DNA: TGTGCCAGCAGCTTAGTCCGGGGCACTGAAGCTTTCTTT

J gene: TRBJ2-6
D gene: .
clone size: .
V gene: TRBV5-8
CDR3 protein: CASVPRVAGANVLTF
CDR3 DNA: TGTGCCAGCGTCCCCCGGGTAGCTGGGGCCAACGTCCTGACTTTC

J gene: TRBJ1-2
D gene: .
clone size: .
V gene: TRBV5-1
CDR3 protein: CASTRTGEVYGYTF
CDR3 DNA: TGCGCCAGCACCAGGACGGGAGAGGTATATGGCTACACCTTC

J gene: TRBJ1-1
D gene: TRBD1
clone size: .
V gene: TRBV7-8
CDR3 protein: CASSSKLGQGRTEAFF
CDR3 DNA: TGTGCCAGCAGCTCGAAGCTGGGACAGGGTAGGACTGAAGCTTTCTTT

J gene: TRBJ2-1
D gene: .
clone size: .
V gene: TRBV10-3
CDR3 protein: CAIKPDYQGHEQFF
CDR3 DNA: TGTGCCATCAAACCGGACTACCAAGGGCATGAGCAGTTCTTC

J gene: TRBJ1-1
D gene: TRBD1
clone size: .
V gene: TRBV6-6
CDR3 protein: CATGPGQGGTEAFF
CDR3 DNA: TGTGCCACTGGCCCGGGACAGGGAGGCACTGAAGCTTTCTTT

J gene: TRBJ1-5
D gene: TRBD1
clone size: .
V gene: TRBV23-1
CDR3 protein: CASSPTGGRQPQHF
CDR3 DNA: TGCGCCAGCAGTCCGACAGGGGGTCGACAGCCCCAGCATTTT

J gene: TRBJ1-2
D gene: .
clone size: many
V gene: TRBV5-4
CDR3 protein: CASSLVGGYGYTF
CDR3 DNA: TGTGCCAGCAGCTTGGTAGGCGGTTATGGCTACACCTTC